This T cell receptor beta chain was captured by sequencing in a study of blood T cell repertoires in COVID-19. Study in general: Samples of COVID-19 (acute and convalescent) were obtained from the United States, Italy and Spain. The analysed material was cDNA or gDNA that came from T cells, B-cell-depleted T cells, or PBMCs.

Original data processing: How many nucleated cells were present was estimated from reference gene primer amplification. Profiled with immunoSEQ multiplex PCR; TCRdb holds only in-frame clones, not every one. The V and J calls and clone size are taken from that table; D and trimming were inferred from the DNA. The table shows approximately 200,000 clones, with 70% to 90% occurring only once. V lost 6 bases to trimming and J lost 11 bases; unmatched junction nucleotides: 8. The CDR3 totals 12 residues. From germline, CDR1 is ENHRY and CDR2 SYGVKD. The clonotype originates from a man in his fifties or sixties with acute or convalescent COVID-19. What was sequenced was peripheral blood. This chain joins TRBV10-3 and TRBJ1-1, with TRBD1 matching 8 bases. As DNA, the CDR3 is TGTGCCATCAGCCCAGGGGGCTTGGAGGCTTTCTTT. As protein: CAISPGGLEAFF.